The clone carrying this TCR beta chain has more than one count but fewer than ten. Its antigen remains unidentified. The record originates from a study of beta chain features in type 1 diabetes. Germline CDR1 reads SQVTM; CDR2 reads ANQGSEA. The CDR3 runs to 13 residues. The V and J ends lost 7 bases and 2 bases respectively, with 14 bases between them. cDNA synthesis used the whole RNA isolate, giving expressed TCRB sequences. The protocol was immunoSEQ multiplex PCR, while the TCRdb copy is restricted to in-frame clones and leaves out a portion. The sample contains 300,000 to 450,000 clones, approximately 12% of which appear only once. Findings and caveats of the study: Researchers report that Type 1 diabetes patients had moderately but significantly shorter TCRB CDR3s across all four CD4+ subsets. The study notes PCR might favor shorter templates equally in patients and controls. Junctions at VDJ sites from type 1 diabetes patients had fewer insertions and more deletions. Patients' naive, central memory and regulatory TCRB repertoires appeared more alike than those of healthy donors.

The receptor was isolated from a woman between 18 and 29 years old with type 1 diabetes. V is TRBV29-1 and J is TRBJ1-1; D is perhaps TRBD1 (6 bases). Sequenced input: naive CD4+ T cells from blood. Written as DNA, the CDR3 is TGCAGCGGACAACAGGGTAGCAACACTGAAGCTTTCTTT. This codes for CSGQQGSNTEAFF.